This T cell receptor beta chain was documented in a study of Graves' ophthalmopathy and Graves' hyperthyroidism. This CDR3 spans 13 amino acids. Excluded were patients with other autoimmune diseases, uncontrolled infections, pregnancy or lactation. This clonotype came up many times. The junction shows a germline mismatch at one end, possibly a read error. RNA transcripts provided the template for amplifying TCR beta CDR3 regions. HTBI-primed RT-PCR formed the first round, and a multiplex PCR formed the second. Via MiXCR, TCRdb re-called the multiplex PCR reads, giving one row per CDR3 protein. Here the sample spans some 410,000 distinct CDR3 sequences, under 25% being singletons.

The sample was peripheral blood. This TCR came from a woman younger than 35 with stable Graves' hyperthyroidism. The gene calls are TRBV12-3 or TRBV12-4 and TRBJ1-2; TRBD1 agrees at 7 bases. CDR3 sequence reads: CASSLGGGYGYTF. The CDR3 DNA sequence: TGTGCCAGCAGCTTAGGGGGCGGCTATGGCTACACCTTC.